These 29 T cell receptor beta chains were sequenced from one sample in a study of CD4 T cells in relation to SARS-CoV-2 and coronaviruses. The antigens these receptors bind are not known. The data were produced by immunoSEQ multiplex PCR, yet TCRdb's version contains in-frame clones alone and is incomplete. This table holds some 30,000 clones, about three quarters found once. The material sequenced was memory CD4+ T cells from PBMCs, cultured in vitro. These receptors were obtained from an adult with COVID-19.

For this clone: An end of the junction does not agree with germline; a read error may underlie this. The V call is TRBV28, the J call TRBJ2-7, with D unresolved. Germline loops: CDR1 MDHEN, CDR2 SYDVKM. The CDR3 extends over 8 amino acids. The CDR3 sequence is CASKIYGF. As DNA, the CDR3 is TGTGCCAGCAAGATATACGGGTTC.

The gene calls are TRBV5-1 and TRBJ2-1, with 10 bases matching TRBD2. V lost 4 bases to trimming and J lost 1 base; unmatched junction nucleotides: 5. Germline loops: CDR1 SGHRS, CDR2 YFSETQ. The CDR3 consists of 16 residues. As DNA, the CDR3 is TGCGCCAGCAGCCGGGGACTAGCGAGATCCTACAATGAGCAGTTCTTC. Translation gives CASSRGLARSYNEQFF. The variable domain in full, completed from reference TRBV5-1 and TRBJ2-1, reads KAGVTQTPRYLIKTRGQQVTLSCSPISGHRSVSWYQQTPGQGLQFLFEYFSETQRNKGNFPGRFSGRQFSNSRSEMNVSTLELGDSALYLCASSRGLARSYNEQFFGPGTRLTVL.

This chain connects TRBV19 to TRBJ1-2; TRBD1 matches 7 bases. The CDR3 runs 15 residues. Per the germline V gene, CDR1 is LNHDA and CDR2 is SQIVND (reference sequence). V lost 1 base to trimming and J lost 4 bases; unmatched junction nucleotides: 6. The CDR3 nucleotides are TGTGCCAGTAGTATAGGAGGGGGCTCCCGCTATGGCTACACCTTC. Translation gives CASSIGGGSRYGYTF. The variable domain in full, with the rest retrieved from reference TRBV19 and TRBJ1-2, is DGGITQSPKYLFRKEGQNVTLSCEQNLNHDAMYWYRQDPGQGLRLIYYSQIVNDFQKGDIAEGYSVSREKKESFPLTVTSAQKNPTAFYLCASSIGGGSRYGYTFGSGTRLTVV.

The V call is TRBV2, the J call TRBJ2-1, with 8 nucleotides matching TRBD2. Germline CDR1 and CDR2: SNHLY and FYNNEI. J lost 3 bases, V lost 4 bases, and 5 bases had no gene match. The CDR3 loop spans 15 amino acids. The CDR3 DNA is TGTGCCAGCAGTGCCACTAGCGGAGTCTACAATGAGCAGTTCTTC. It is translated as CASSATSGVYNEQFF.

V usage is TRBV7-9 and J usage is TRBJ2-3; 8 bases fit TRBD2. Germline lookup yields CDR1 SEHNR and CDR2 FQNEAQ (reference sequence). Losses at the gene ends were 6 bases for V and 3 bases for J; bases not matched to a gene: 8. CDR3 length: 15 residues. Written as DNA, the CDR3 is TGTGCCAGCAGTATTAAAGCGGGAGCGACAGATACGCAGTATTTT. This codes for CASSIKAGATDTQYF.

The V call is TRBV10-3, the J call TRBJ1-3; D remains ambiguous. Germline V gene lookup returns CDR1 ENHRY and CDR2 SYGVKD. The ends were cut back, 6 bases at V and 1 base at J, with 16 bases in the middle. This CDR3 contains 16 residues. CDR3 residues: CAIRGYSCRSGNTIYF. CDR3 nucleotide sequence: TGTGCCATCAGGGGTTACAGTTGTAGATCTGGAAACACCATATATTTT.

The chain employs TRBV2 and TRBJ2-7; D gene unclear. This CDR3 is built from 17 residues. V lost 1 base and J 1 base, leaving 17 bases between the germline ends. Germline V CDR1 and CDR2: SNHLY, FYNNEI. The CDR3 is CASSEGEFLANSYEQYF. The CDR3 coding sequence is TGTGCCAGCAGTGAAGGCGAGTTTTTGGCCAATTCCTACGAGCAGTACTTC.

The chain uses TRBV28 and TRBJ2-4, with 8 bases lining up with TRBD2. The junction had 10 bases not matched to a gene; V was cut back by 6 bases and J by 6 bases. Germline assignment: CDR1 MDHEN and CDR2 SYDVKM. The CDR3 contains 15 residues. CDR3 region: CASRAPGTRSNIQYF. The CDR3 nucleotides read TGTGCCAGCAGAGCGCCGGGGACTAGGTCAAACATTCAGTACTTC.

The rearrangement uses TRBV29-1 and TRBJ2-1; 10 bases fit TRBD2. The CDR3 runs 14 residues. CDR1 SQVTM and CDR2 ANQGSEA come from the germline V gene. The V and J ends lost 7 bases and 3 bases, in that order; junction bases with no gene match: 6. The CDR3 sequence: CSARLAGDYNEQFF. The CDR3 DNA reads TGCAGCGCACGGCTAGCGGGAGACTACAATGAGCAGTTCTTC.

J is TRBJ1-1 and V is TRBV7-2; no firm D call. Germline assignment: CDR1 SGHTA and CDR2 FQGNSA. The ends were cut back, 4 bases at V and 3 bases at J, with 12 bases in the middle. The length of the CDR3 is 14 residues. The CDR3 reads CASSWTPGDTEAFF. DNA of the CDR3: TGTGCCAGCAGCTGGACGCCCGGGGACACTGAAGCTTTCTTT.

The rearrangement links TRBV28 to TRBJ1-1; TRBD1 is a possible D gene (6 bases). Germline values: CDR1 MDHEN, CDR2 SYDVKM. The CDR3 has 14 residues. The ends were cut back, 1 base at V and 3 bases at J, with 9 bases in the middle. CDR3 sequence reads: CASSLLGGYTEAFF. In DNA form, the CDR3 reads TGTGCCAGCAGTTTATTAGGGGGGTACACTGAAGCTTTCTTT.

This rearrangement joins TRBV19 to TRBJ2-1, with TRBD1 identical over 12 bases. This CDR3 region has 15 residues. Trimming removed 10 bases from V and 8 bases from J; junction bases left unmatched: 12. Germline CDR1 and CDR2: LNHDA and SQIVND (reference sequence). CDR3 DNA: TGTGCCACCCAAGCACCCGGGACAGGGGGCTATGAGCAGTTCTTC. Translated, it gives CATQAPGTGGYEQFF.

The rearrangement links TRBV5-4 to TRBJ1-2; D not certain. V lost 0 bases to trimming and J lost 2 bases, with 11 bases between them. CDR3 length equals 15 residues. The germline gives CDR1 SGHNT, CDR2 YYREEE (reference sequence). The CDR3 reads CASSLEQVVNYGYTF. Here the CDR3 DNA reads TGTGCCAGCAGCTTGGAGCAGGTCGTGAACTATGGCTACACCTTC.

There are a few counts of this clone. CDR3 amino acids: CASSVTGMGVEWFF. The DNA for the CDR3 is TGTGCCAGCAGCGTTACAGGGATGGGCGTAGAATGGTTCTTC. V is TRBV28 and J is TRBJ2-1, with D possibly matching TRBD1 (6 bases). The V end lost 6 bases, the J end lost 15 bases, and 24 bases lay between the germline ends. This CDR3 is built from 14 residues. The germline V gene encodes CDR1 MDHEN and CDR2 SYDVKM.

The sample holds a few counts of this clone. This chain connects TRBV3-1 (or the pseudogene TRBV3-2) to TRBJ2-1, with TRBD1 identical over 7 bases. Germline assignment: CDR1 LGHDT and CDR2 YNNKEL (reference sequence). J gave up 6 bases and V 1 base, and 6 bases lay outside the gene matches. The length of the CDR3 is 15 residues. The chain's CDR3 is CASSQGQGVFNEQFF. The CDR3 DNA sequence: TGTGCCAGCAGCCAAGGGCAGGGGGTTTTCAATGAGCAGTTCTTC.

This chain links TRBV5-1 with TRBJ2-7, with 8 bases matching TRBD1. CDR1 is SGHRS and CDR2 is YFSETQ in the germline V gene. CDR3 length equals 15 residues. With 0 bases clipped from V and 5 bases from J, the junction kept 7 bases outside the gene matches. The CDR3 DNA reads TGCGCCAGCAGCTTGGTTGGACAGGGATCCCACGAGCAGTACTTC. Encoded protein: CASSLVGQGSHEQYF.

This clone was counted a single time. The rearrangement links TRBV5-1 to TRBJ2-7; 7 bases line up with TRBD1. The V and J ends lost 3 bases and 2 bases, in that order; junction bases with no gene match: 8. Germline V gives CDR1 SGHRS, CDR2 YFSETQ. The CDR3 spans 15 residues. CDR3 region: CASSSRQGFTYEQYF. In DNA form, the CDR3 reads TGCGCCAGCAGCTCGAGACAGGGTTTTACCTACGAGCAGTACTTC.

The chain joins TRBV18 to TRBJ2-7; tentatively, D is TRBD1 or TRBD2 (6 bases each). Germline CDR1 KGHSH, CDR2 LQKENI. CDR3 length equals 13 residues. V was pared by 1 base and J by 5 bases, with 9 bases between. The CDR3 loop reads CASSPRRGDEQYF. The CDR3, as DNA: TGTGCCAGCTCACCACGGAGGGGGGACGAGCAGTACTTC.

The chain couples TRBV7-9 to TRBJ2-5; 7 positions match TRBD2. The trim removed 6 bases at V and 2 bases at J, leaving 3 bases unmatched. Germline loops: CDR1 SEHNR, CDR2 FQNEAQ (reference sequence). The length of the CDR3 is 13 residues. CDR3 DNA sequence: TGTGCCAGCAGGAAAGCGGGACAAGAGACCCAGTACTTC. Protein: CASRKAGQETQYF.

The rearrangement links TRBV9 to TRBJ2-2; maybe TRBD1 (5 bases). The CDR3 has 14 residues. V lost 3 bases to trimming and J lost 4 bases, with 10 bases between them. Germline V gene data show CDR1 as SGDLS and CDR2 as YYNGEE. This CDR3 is CASSAQGGTGELFF. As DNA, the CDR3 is TGTGCCAGCAGCGCCCAGGGTGGCACCGGGGAGCTGTTTTTT.

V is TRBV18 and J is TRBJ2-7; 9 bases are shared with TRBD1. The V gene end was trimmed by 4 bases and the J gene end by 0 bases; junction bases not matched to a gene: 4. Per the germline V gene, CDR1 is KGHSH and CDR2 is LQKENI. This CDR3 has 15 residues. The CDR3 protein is CASSLGTGPSYEQYF. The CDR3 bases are TGTGCCAGCTCACTGGGGACAGGGCCCTCCTACGAGCAGTACTTC. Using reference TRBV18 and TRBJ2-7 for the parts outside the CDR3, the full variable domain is NAGVMQNPRHLVRRRGQEARLRCSPMKGHSHVYWYRQLPEEGLKFMVYLQKENIIDESGMPKERFSAEFPKEGPSILRIQQVVRGDSAAYFCASSLGTGPSYEQYFGPGTRLTVT.

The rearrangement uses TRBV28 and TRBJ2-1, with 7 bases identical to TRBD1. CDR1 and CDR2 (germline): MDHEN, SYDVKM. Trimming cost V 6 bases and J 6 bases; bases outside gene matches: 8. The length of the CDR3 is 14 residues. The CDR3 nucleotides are TGTGCCAGCAGGGGGACAGTTCGGGGCAATGAGCAGTTCTTC. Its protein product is CASRGTVRGNEQFF.

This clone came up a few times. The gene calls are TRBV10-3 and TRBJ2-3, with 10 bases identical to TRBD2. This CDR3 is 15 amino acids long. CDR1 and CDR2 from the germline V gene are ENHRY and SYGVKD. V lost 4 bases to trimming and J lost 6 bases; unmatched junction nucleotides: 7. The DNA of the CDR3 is TGTGCCATCAGTGGTCCTAGCGGGAGTTCTGATACGCAGTATTTT. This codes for CAISGPSGSSDTQYF.

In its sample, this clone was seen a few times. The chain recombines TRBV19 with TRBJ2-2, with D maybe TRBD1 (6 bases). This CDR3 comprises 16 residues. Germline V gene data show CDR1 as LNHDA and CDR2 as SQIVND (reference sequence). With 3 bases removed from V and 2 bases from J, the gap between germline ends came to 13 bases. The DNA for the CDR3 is TGTGCCAGTAGTATGTTCGGACAGCGAAACACCGGGGAGCTGTTTTTT. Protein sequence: CASSMFGQRNTGELFF. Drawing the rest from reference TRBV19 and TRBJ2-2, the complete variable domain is DGGITQSPKYLFRKEGQNVTLSCEQNLNHDAMYWYRQDPGQGLRLIYYSQIVNDFQKGDIAEGYSVSREKKESFPLTVTSAQKNPTAFYLCASSMFGQRNTGELFFGEGSRLTVL.

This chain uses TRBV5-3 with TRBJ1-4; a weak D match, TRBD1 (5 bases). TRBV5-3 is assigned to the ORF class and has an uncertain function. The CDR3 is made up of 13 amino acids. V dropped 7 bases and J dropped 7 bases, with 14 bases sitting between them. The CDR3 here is CARGARLVEKLFF. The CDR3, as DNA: TGTGCCAGAGGGGCGAGGTTGGTTGAAAAACTGTTTTTT.

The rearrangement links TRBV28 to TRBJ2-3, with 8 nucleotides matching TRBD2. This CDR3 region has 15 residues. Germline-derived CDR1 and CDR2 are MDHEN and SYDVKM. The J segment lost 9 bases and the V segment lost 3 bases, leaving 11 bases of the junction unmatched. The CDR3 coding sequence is TGTGCCAGCAGTTTGCCCTCCACGGGACTAGTAACGCAGTATTTT. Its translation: CASSLPSTGLVTQYF.

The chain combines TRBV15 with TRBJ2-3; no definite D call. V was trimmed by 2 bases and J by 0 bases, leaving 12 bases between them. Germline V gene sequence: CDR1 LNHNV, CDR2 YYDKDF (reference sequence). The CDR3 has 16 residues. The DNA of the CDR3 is TGTGCCACCAGCAGACCTAGTGTCGTGAGCACAGATACGCAGTATTTT. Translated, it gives CATSRPSVVSTDTQYF.

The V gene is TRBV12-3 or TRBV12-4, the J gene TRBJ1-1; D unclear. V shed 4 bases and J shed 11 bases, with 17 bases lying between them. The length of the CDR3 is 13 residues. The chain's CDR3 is CASSSDTRAVAFF. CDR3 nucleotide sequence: TGTGCCAGCAGTTCCGATACTAGGGCTGTGGCTTTCTTT.

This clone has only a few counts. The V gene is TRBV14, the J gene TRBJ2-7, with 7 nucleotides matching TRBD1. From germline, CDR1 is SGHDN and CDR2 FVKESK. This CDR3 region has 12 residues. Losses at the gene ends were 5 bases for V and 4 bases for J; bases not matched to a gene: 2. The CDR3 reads CASSSQGYEQYF. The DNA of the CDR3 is TGTGCCAGCAGCTCACAGGGGTACGAGCAGTACTTC.